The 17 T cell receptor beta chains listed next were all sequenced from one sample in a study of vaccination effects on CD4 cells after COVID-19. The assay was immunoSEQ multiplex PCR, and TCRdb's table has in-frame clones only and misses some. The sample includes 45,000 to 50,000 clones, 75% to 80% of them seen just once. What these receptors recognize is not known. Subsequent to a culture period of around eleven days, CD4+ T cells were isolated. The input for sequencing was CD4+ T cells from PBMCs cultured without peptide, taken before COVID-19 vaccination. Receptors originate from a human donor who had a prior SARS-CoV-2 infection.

CDR3 coding DNA: TGTGCCAGCGAGGGGAACTCCTACGAGCAGTACTTC. As protein: CASEGNSYEQYF. The chain uses TRBV18 and TRBJ2-7; D may correspond to TRBD1 or TRBD2 (5 bases each). The CDR3 has 12 amino acids. From germline, CDR1 is KGHSH and CDR2 LQKENI. The V and J ends lost 8 bases and 0 bases respectively, with 8 bases between them.

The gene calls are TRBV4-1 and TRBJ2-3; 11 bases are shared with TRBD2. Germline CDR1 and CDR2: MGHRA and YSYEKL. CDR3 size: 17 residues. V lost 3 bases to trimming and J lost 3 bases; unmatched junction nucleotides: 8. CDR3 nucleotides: TGCGCCAGCAGCCAGGCCTCTAGCGGGGGGCTTACAGATACGCAGTATTTT. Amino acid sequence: CASSQASSGGLTDTQYF.

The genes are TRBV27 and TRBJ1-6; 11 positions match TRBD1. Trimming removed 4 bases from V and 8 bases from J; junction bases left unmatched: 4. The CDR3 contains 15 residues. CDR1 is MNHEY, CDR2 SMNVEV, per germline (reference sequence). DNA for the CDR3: TGTGCCAGCAGTTCATGGACAGGGGGCCATTCACCCCTCCACTTT. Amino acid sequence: CASSSWTGGHSPLHF.

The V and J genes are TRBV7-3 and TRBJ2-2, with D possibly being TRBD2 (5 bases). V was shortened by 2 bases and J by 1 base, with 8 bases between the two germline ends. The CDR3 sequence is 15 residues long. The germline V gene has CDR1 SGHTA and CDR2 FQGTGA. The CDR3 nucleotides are TGTGCCAGCAGCTTACGAGGGCTGAACACCGGGGAGCTGTTTTTT. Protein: CASSLRGLNTGELFF.

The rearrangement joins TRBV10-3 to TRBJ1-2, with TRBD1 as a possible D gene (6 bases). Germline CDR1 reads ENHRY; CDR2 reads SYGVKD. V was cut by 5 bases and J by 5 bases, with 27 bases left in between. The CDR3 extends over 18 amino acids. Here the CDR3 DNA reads TGTGCCATCAGTTCTCCTTCCGGACAGAGCTTTGGTGGGTATGGCTACACCTTC. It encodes CAISSPSGQSFGGYGYTF.

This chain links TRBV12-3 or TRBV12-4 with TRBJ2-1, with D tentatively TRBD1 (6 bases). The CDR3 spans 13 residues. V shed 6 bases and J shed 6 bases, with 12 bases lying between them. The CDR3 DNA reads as TGTGCCAGCAGCGAAATACAGGGCAATGAGCAGTTCTTC. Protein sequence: CASSEIQGNEQFF.

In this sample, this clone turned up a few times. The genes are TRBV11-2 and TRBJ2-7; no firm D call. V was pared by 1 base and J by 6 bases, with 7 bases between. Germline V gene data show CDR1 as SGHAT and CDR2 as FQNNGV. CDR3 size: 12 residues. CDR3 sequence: CASSLGITEQYF. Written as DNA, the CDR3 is TGTGCCAGCAGCTTAGGGATAACCGAGCAGTACTTC.

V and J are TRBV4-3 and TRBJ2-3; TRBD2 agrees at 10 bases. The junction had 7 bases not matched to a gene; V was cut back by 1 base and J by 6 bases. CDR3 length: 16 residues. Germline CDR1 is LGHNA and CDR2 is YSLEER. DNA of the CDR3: TGCGCCAGCAGCCAAGGCATGTCAGCGGGAGGGGATACGCAGTATTTT. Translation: CASSQGMSAGGDTQYF.

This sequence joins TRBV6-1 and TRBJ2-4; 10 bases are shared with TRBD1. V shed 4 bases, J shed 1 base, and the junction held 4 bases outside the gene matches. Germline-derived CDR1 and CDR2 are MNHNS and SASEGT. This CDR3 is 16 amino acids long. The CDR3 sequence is CASSGRDRGAKNIQYF. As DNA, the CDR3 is TGTGCCAGCAGTGGCCGGGACAGGGGCGCCAAAAACATTCAGTACTTC.

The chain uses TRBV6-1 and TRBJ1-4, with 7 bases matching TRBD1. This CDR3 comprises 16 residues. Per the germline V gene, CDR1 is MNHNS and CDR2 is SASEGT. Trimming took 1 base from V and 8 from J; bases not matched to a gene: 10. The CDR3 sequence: CASSEGAGDRDEKLFF. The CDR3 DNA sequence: TGTGCCAGCAGTGAAGGAGCGGGGGACAGAGACGAAAAACTGTTTTTT.

The CDR3 reads CASSDLRPYEQYF. CDR3 in DNA: TGTGCCAGCAGCGACCTCAGACCCTACGAGCAGTACTTC. V gene TRBV28 combines with J gene TRBJ2-7; D call uncertain. CDR1 and CDR2 (germline): MDHEN, SYDVKM. The CDR3 spans 13 residues. Trimming stripped 6 bases from V and 2 bases from J, with 11 bases between.

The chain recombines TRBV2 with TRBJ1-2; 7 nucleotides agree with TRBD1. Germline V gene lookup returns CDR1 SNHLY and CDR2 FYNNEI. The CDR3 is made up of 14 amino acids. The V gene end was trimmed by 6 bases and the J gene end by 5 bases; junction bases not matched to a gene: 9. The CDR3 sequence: CASRGGDSAYGYTF. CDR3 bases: TGTGCCAGCAGAGGGGGGGACAGCGCTTATGGCTACACCTTC.

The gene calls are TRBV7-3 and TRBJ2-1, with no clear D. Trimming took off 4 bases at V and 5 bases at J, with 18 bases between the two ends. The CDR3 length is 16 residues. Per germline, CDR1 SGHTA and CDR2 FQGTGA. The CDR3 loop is CASSSSPMGLNNEQFF. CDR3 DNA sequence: TGTGCCAGCAGCTCATCCCCCATGGGGTTGAACAATGAGCAGTTCTTC. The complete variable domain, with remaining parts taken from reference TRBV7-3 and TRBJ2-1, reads GAGVSQTPSNKVTEKGKYVELRCDPISGHTALYWYRQSLGQGPEFLIYFQGTGAADDSGLPNDRFFAVRPEGSVSTLKIQRTERGDSAVYLCASSSSPMGLNNEQFFGPGTRLTVL.

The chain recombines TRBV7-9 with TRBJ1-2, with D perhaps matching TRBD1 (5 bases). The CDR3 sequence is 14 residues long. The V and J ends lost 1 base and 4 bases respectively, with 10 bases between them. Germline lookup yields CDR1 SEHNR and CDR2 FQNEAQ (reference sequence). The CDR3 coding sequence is TGTGCCAGCAGCTTAGAGAGGGGAGTCTATGGCTACACCTTC. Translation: CASSLERGVYGYTF.

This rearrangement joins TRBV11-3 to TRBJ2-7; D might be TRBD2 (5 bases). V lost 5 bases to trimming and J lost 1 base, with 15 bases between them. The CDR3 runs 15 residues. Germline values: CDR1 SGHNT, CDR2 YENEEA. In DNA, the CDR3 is TGTGCCAGCAGCACCATAGGACTCATATCCTACGAGCAGTACTTC. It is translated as CASSTIGLISYEQYF. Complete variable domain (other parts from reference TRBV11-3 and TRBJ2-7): EAGVVQSPRYKIIEKKQPVAFWCNPISGHNTLYWYLQNLGQGPELLIRYENEEAVDDSQLPKDRFSAERLKGVDSTLKIQPAELGDSAVYLCASSTIGLISYEQYFGPGTRLTVT.

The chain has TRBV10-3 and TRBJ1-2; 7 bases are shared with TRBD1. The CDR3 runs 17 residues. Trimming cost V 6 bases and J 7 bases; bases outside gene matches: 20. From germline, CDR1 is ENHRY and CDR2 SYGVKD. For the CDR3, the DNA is TGTGCCATCAGCGTACAACAGGGGTACTCCACTATGGCTGGCTACACCTTC. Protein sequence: CAISVQQGYSTMAGYTF.

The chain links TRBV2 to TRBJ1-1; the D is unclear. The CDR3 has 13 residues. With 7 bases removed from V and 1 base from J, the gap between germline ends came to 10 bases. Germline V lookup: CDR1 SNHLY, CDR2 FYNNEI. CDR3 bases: TGTGCCAGCAAGATCGAAGGGAACACTGAAGCTTTCTTT. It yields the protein CASKIEGNTEAFF. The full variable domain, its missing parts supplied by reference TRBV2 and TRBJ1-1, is EPEVTQTPSHQVTQMGQEVILRCVPISNHLYFYWYRQILGQKVEFLVSFYNNEISEKSEIFDDQFSVERPDGSNFTLKIRSTKLEDSAMYFCASKIEGNTEAFFGQGTRLTVV.